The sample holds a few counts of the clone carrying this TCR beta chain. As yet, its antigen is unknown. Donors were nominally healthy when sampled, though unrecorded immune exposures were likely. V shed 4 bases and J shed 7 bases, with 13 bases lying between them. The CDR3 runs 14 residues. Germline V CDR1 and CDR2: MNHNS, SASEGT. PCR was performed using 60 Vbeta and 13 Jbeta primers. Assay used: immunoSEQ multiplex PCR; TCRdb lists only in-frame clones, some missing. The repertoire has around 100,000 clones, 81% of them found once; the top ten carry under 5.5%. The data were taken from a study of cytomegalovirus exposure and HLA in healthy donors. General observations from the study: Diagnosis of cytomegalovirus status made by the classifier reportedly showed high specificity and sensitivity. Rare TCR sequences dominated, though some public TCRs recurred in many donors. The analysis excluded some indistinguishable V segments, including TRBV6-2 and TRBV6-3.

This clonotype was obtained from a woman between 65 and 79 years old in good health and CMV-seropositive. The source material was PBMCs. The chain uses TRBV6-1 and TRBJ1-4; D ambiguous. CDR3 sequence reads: CASSAERTSEKLFF. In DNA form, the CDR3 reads TGTGCCAGCAGTGCGGAGAGAACGAGTGAAAAACTGTTTTTT.